The 2 T cell receptor beta chains listed next were all sequenced from one sample in a study of blood T cell repertoires in COVID-19. Libraries were prepared by immunoSEQ multiplex PCR; TCRdb keeps only in-frame clonotypes and omits some of them. Of about 210,000 clones listed, roughly four fifths are singletons. Sequenced material: PBMCs or T cells enriched from blood (not recorded which). These receptors all come from a man in his forties who had recovered from COVID-19.

This clone has only one observation. The chain carries TRBV4-2 and TRBJ2-5; a weak D match, TRBD2 (5 bases). The CDR3 contains 13 residues. V lost 3 bases to trimming and J lost 4 bases, with 9 bases between them. CDR1 LGHNA and CDR2 YNFKEQ come from the germline V gene. The CDR3 region is CASSQRAGETQYF. In DNA, the CDR3 is TGTGCCAGCAGCCAGAGGGCGGGAGAGACCCAGTACTTC.

The chain couples TRBV5-5 to TRBJ1-5, with TRBD1 as a possible D gene (5 bases). Germline loops: CDR1 SGHKS, CDR2 YYEKEE (reference sequence). The CDR3 is made up of 17 amino acids. The ends were cut back, 4 bases at V and 4 bases at J, with 21 bases in the middle. The CDR3 reads CASSPGPQGPNNQPQHF. Written as DNA, the CDR3 is TGTGCCAGCAGCCCAGGCCCGCAGGGCCCGAATAATCAGCCCCAGCATTTT.